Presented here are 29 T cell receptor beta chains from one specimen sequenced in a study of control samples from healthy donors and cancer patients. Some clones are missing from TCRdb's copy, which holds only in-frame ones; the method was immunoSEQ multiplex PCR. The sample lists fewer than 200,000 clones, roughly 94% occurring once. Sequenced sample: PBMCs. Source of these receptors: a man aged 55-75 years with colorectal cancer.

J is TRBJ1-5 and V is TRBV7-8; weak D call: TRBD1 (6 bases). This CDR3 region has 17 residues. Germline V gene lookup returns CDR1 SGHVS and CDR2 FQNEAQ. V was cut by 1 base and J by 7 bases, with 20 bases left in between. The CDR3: CASSLGGSAGEGQPQHF. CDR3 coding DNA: TGTGCCAGCAGCTTAGGGGGGTCGGCAGGGGAGGGACAGCCCCAGCATTTT.

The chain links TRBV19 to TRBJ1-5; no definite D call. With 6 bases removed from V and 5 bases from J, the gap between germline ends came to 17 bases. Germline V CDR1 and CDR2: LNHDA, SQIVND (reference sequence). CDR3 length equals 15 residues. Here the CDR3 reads CASSQSRGLDQPQHF. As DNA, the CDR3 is TGTGCCAGTAGCCAAAGTCGGGGTCTAGATCAGCCCCAGCATTTT. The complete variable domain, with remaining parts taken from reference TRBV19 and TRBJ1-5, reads DGGITQSPKYLFRKEGQNVTLSCEQNLNHDAMYWYRQDPGQGLRLIYYSQIVNDFQKGDIAEGYSVSREKKESFPLTVTSAQKNPTAFYLCASSQSRGLDQPQHFGDGTRLSIL.

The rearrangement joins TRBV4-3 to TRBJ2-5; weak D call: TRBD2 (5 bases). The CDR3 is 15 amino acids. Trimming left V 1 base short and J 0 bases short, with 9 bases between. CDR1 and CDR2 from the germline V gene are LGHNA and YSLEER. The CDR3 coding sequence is TGCGCCAGCAGCCAAGGCCTAGCTAACCAAGAGACCCAGTACTTC. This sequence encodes CASSQGLANQETQYF.

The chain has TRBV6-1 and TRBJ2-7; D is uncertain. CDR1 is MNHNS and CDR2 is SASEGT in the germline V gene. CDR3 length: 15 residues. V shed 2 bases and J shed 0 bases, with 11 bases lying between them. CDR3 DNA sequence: TGTGCCAGCAGTGAATCCTACACTCGCTCCTACGAGCAGTACTTC. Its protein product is CASSESYTRSYEQYF.

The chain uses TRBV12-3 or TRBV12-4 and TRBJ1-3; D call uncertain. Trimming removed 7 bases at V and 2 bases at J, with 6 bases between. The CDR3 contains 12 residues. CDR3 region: CASTGAGNTIYF. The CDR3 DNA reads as TGTGCCAGCACCGGGGCTGGAAACACCATATATTTT.

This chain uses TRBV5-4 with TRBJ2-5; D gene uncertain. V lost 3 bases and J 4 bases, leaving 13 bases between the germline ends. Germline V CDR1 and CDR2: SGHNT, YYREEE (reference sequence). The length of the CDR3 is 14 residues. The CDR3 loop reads CASSSQSDTETQYF. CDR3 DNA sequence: TGTGCCAGCAGCTCCCAATCAGATACAGAGACCCAGTACTTC.

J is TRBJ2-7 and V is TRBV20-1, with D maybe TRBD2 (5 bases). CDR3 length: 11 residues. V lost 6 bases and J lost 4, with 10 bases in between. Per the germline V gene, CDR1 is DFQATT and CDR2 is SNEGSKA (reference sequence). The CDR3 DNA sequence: TGCAGTGCAAGCGCGGGTTACGAGCAGTACTTC. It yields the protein CSASAGYEQYF.

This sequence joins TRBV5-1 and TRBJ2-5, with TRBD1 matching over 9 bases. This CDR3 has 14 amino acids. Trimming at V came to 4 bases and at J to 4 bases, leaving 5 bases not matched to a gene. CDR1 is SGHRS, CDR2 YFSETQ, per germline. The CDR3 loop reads CASSPQGASETQYF. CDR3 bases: TGCGCCAGCAGCCCACAGGGGGCGTCAGAGACCCAGTACTTC.

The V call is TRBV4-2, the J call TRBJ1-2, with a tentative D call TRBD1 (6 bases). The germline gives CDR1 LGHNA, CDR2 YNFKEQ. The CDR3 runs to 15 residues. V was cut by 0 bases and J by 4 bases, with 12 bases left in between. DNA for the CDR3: TGTGCCAGCAGCCAAGATCAGGGGTCAATCTATGGCTACACCTTC. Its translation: CASSQDQGSIYGYTF.

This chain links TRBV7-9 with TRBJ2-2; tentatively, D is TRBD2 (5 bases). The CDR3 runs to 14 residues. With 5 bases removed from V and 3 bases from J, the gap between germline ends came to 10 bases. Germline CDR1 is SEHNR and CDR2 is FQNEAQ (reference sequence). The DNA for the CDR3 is TGTGCCAGCAGCACACTACTAGACACCGGGGAGCTGTTTTTT. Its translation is CASSTLLDTGELFF.

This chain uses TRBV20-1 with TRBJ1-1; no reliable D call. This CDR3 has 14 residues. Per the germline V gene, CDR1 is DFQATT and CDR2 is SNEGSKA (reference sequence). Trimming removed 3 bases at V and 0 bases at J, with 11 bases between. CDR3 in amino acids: CSASRAPLNTEAFF. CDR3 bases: TGCAGTGCTAGTCGCGCACCCCTGAACACTGAAGCTTTCTTT.

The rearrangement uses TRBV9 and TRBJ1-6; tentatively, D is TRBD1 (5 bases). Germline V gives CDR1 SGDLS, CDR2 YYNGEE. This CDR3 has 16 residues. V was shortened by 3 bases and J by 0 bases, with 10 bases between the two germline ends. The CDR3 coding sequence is TGTGCCAGCAGCGCCCGACAGAACTCCTATAATTCACCCCTCCACTTT. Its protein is CASSARQNSYNSPLHF.

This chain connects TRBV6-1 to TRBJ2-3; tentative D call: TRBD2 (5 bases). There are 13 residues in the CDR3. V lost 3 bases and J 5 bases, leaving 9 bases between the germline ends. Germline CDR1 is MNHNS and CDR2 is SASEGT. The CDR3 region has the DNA TGTGCCAGCAGTGATGGGAGTATAGATACGCAGTATTTT. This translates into CASSDGSIDTQYF.

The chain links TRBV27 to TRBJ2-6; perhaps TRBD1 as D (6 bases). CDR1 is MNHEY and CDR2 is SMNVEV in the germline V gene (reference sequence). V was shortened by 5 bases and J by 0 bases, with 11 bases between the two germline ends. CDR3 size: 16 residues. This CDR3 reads CASSPTGFSGANVLTF. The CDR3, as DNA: TGTGCCAGCAGTCCTACAGGGTTCTCTGGGGCCAACGTCCTGACTTTC.

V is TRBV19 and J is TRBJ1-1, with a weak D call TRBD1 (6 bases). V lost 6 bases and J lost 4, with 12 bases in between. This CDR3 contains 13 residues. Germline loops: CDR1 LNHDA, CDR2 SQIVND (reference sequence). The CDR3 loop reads CASRTGRSTEAFF. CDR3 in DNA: TGTGCCAGTAGGACAGGTCGGAGCACTGAAGCTTTCTTT.

CDR3 in DNA: TGTGCCAGCAGTGAAGTAGGGTCCGGGGCTTTCTTT. Translated: CASSEVGSGAFF. The V and J genes are TRBV6-1 and TRBJ1-1, with D hard to call. Trimming shortened V by 1 base and J by 11 bases, and 11 bases separated the two germline ends. Germline V gene lookup returns CDR1 MNHNS and CDR2 SASEGT. The CDR3 totals 12 residues.

For the CDR3, the DNA is TGCAGCGTTGATCCTAGCGGGGGGGCTTACAATGAGCAGTTCTTC. It codes for CSVDPSGGAYNEQFF. The rearrangement links TRBV29-1 to TRBJ2-1; TRBD2 aligns across 12 bases. Germline V gene data show CDR1 as SQVTM and CDR2 as ANQGSEA. This CDR3 contains 15 residues. V shed 3 bases and J 4 bases; nucleotides not matched to a gene: 4.

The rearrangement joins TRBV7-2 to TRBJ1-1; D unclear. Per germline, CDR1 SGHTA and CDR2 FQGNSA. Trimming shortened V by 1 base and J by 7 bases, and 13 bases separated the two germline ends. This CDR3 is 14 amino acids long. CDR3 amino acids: CASSLGPRKDEAFF. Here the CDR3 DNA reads TGTGCCAGCAGCTTAGGCCCTAGGAAGGATGAAGCTTTCTTT.

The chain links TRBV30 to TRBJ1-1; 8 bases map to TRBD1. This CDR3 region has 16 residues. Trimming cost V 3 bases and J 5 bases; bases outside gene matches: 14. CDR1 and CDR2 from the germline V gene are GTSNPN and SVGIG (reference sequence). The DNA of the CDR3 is TGTGCCTGGAGCCCAAACCTCAGGGGGCCGGGGACTGAAGCTTTCTTT. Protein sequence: CAWSPNLRGPGTEAFF. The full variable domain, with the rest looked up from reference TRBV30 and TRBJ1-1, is SQTIHQWPATLVQPVGSPLSLECTVEGTSNPNLYWYRQAAGRGLQLLFYSVGIGQISSEVPQNLSASRPQDRQFILSSKKLLLSDSGFYLCAWSPNLRGPGTEAFFGQGTRLTVV.

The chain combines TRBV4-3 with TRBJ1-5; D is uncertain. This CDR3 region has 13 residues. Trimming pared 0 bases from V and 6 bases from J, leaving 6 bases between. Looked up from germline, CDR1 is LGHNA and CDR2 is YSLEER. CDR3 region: CASSQDDRQPQHF. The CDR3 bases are TGCGCCAGCAGCCAAGATGACCGTCAGCCCCAGCATTTT.

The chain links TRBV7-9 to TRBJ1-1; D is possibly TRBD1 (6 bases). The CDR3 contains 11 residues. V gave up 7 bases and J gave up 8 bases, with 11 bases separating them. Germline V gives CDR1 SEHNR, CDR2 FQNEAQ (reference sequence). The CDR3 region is CASNRQEEAFF. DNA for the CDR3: TGTGCCAGCAACCGACAGGAGGAAGCTTTCTTT.

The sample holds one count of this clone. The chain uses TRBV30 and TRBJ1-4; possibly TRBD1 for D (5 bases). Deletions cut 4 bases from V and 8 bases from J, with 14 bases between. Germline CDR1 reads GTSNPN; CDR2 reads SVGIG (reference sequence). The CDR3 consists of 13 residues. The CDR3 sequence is CAWTEGASEKLFF. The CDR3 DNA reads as TGTGCCTGGACCGAAGGGGCGAGCGAAAAACTGTTTTTT.

The CDR3 loop is CASSRQQETQYF. CDR3 coding DNA: TGTGCCAGCAGTCGACAGCAAGAGACCCAGTACTTC. The rearrangement uses TRBV3-1 (or the pseudogene TRBV3-2) and TRBJ2-5; weak D call: TRBD1 (5 bases). V lost 6 bases to trimming and J lost 2 bases, with 7 bases between them. This CDR3 region has 12 residues. Germline V gene sequence: CDR1 LGHDT, CDR2 YNNKEL (reference sequence).

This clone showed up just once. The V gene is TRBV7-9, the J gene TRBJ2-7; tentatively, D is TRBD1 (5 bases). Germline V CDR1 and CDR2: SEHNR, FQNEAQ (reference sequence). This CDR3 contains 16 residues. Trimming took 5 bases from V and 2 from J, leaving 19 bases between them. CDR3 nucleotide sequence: TGTGCCAGCAGCCTTAGGTTAGACAGTCCCCCCTACGAGCAGTACTTC. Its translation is CASSLRLDSPPYEQYF.

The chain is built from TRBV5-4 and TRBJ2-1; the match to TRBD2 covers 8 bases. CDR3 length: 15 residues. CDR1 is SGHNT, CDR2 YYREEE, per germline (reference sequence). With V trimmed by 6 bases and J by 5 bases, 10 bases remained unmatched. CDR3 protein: CASTRGGLSNNEQFF. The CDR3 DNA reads TGTGCCAGCACCCGGGGGGGCCTATCCAACAATGAGCAGTTCTTC.

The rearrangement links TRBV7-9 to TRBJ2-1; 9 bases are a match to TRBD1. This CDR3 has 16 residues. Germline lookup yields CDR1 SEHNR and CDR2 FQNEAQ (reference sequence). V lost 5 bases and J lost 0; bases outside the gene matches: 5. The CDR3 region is CASSGGTGSSYNEQFF. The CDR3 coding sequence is TGTGCCAGCAGCGGGGGGACAGGGAGCTCCTACAATGAGCAGTTCTTC. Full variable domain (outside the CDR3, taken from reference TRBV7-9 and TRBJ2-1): DTGVSQNPRHKITKRGQNVTFRCDPISEHNRLYWYRQTLGQGPEFLTYFQNEAQLEKSRLLSDRFSAERPKGSFSTLEIQRTEQGDSAMYLCASSGGTGSSYNEQFFGPGTRLTVL.

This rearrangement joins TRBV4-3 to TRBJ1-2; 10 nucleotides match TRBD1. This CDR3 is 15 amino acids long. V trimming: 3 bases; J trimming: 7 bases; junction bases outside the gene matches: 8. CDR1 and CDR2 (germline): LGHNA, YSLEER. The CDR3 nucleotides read TGCGCCAGCAGCCACGCCGACAGGGGGCATAGTGGCTACACCTTC. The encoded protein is CASSHADRGHSGYTF.

This chain's CDR3 is CASSLAVAYTF. The CDR3 DNA is TGTGCCAGCAGCTTGGCCGTGGCCTACACCTTC. The chain is built from TRBV5-6 and TRBJ1-2, with no clear D. Germline CDR1 is SGHDT and CDR2 is YYEEEE. CDR3 length: 11 amino acids. V lost 0 bases, J lost 10 bases, and 7 bases lay in between.

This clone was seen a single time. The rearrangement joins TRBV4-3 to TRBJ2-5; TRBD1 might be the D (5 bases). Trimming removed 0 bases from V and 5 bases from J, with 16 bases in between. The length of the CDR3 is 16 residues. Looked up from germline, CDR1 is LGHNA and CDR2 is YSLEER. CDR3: CASSQDDGRVGETQYF. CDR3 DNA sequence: TGCGCCAGCAGCCAAGATGACGGCAGGGTAGGTGAGACCCAGTACTTC.